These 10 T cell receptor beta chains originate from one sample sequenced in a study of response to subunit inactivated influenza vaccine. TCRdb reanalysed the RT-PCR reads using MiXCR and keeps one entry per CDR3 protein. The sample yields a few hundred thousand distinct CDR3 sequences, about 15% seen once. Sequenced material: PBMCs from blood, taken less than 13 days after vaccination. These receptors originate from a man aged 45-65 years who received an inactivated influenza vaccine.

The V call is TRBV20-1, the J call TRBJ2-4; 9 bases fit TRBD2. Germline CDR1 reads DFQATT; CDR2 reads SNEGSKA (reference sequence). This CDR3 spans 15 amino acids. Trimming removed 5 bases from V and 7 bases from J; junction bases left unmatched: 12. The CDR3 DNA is TGCAGTGCTCCGCGGGAGGGGAGCGGGGTTAACATTCAGTACTTC. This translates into CSAPREGSGVNIQYF.

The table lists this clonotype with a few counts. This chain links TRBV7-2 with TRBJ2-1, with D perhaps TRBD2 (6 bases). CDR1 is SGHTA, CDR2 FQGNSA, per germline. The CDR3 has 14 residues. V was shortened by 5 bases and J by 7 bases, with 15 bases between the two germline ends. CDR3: CASSPRTNENEQFF. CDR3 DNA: TGTGCCAGCAGCCCCAGGACTAACGAGAATGAGCAGTTCTTC. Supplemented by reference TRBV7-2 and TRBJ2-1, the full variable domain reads GAGVSQSPSNKVTEKGKDVELRCDPISGHTALYWYRQSLGQGLEFLIYFQGNSAPDKSGLPSDRFSAERTGGSVSTLTIQRTQQEDSAVYLCASSPRTNENEQFFGPGTRLTVL.

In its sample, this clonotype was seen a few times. CDR3 nucleotides: TGCAGCGCCCGGACAGGGTCGGCTAATGAAAAACTGTTTTTT. Amino acid sequence: CSARTGSANEKLFF. This rearrangement joins TRBV29-1 to TRBJ1-4, with TRBD1 matching 8 bases. Germline values: CDR1 SQVTM, CDR2 ANQGSEA. The length of the CDR3 is 14 residues. With V trimmed by 7 bases and J by 3 bases, 7 bases remained unmatched.

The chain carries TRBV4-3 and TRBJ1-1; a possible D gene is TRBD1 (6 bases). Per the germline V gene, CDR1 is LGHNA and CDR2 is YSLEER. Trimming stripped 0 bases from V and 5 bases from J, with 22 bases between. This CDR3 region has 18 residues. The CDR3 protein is CASSQDVGGTLFPTEAFF. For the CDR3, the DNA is TGCGCCAGCAGCCAAGATGTAGGGGGGACGCTGTTTCCTACTGAAGCTTTCTTT.

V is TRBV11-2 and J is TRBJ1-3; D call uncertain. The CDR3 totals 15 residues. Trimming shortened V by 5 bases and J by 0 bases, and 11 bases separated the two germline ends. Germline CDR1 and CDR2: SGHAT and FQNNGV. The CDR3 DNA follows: TGTGCCAGCAGCCCCGGGGTGAGCTCTGGAAACACCATATATTTT. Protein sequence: CASSPGVSSGNTIYF.

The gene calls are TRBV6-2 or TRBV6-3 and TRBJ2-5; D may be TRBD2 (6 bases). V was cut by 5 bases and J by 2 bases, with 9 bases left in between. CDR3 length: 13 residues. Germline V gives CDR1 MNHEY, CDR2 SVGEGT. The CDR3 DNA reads TGTGCCAGCAGTCGACTAGAACAAGAGACCCAGTACTTC. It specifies CASSRLEQETQYF.

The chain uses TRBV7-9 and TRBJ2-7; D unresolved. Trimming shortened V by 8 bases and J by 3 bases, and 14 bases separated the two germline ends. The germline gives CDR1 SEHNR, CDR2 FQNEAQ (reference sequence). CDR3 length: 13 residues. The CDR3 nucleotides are TGTGCCAGCTCCCGCGCAGCGTACTACGAGCAGTACTTC. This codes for CASSRAAYYEQYF.

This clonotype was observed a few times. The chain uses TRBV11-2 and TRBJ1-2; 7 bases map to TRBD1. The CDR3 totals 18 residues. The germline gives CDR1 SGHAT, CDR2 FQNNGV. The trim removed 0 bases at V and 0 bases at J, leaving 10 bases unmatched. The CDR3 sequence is CASSLESPGGWSNYGYTF. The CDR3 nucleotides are TGTGCCAGCAGCTTAGAAAGCCCAGGGGGATGGTCTAACTATGGCTACACCTTC.

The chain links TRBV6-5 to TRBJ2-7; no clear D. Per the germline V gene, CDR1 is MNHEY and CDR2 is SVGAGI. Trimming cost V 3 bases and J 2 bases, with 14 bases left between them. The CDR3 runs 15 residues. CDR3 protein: CASSYQKGSTYEQYF. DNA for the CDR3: TGTGCCAGCAGTTATCAGAAAGGGTCTACCTACGAGCAGTACTTC.

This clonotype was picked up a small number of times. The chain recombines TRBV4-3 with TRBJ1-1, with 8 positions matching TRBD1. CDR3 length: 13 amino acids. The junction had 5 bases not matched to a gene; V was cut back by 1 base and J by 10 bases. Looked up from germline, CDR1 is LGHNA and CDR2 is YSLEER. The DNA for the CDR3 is TGCGCCAGCAGCCAAGCGGCAGGGGGCTTAGCTTTCTTT. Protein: CASSQAAGGLAFF.